The T cell receptor beta chain under discussion was sequenced for a study of blood T cell repertoires in COVID-19. Participants had their cohort set by participant-reported clinical history. Recovered participants had two consecutive negative NP/OP PCR tests, healthcare professional clearance, or symptom resolution. The assay was immunoSEQ multiplex PCR, and TCRdb's table has in-frame clones only and misses some. The sample lists approximately 350,000 clones; roughly four fifths were seen once. A remark on this clone: The sample holds other DNA sequences that translate to the same CDR3.

This receptor was identified in a woman aged 45-65 years who had recovered from COVID-19. The specimen was PBMCs or T cells enriched from blood (not recorded which).

The CDR3 DNA is TGTGCCAGTAGTACCGGGACAGCCTATGGCTACACCTTC. Translated, it gives CASSTGTAYGYTF. This chain uses TRBV19 with TRBJ1-2; TRBD1 aligns across 7 bases. V dropped 4 bases and J dropped 4; count of bases not matched to a gene: 3. Germline CDR1 is LNHDA and CDR2 is SQIVND (reference sequence). There are 13 residues in the CDR3.